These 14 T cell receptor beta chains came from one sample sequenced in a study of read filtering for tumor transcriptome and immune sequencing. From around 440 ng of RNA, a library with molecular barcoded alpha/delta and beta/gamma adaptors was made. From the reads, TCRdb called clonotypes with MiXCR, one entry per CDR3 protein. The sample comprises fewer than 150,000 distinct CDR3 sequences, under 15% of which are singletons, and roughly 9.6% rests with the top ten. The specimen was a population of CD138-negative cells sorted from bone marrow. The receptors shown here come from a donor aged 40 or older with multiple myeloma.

CDR3 DNA sequence: TGTGCCAGCAGCTTTGGGCTAGCGGGGGGACCTCAAGAGACCCAGTACTTC. It encodes CASSFGLAGGPQETQYF. The chain recombines TRBV5-6 with TRBJ2-5; 11 bases are shared with TRBD2. This CDR3 has 17 amino acids. Trimming removed 2 bases from V and 2 bases from J; junction bases left unmatched: 8. Germline loops: CDR1 SGHDT, CDR2 YYEEEE.

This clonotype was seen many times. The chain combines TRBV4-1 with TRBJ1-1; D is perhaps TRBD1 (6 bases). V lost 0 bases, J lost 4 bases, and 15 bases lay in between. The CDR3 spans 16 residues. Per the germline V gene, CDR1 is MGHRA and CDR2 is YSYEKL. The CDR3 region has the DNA TGCGCCAGCAGCCAAGAGGGCCGACAGGTGGTCACTGAAGCTTTCTTT. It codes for CASSQEGRQVVTEAFF.

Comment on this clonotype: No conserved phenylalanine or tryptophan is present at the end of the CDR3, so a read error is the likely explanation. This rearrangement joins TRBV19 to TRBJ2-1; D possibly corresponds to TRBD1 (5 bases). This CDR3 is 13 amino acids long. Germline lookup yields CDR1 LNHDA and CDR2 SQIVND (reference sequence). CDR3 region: CACSSDPGNEQFL. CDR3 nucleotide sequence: TGTGCCTGTAGTTCCGACCCAGGGAATGAGCAGTTCCTC.

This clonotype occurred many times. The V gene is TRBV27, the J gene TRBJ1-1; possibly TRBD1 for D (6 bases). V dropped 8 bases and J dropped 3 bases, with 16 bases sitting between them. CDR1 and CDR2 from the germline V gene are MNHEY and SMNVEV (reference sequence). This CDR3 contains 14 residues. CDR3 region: CASALSQGYTEAFF. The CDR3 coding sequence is TGTGCCAGCGCTCTCAGTCAGGGGTACACTGAAGCTTTCTTT.

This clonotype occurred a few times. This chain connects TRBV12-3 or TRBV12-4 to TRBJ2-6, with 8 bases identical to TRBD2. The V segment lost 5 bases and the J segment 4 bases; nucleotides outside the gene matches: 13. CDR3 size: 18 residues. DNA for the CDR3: TGTGCCAGCAGTCCAAGCGGGGGAGGGGCGAGAGGGGCCAACGTCCTGACTTTC. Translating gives CASSPSGGGARGANVLTF.

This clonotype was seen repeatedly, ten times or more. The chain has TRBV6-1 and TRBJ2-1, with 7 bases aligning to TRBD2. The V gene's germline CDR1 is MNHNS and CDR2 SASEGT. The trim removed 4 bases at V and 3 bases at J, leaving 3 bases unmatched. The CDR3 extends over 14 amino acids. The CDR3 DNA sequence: TGTGCCAGCAGTGGGGGACTATTCTACAATGAGCAGTTCTTC. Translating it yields CASSGGLFYNEQFF.

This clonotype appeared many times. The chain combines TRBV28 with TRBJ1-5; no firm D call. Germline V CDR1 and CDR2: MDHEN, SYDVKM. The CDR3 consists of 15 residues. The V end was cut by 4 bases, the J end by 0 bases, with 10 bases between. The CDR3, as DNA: TGTGCCAGCAGTTCCCCCAGAGTTAGCAATCAGCCCCAGCATTTT. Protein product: CASSSPRVSNQPQHF. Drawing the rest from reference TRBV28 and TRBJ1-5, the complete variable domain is DVKVTQSSRYLVKRTGEKVFLECVQDMDHENMFWYRQDPGLGLRLIYFSYDVKMKEKGDIPEGYSVSREKKERFSLILESASTNQTSMYLCASSSPRVSNQPQHFGDGTRLSIL.

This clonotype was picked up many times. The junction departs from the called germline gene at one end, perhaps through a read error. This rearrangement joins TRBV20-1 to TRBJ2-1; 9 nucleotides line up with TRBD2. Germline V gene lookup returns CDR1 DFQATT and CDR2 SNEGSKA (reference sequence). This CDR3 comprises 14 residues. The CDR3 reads CSARAGGDHNEQFF. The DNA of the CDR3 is TGCAGTGCAAGAGCGGGGGGAGACCATAATGAGCAGTTCTTC.

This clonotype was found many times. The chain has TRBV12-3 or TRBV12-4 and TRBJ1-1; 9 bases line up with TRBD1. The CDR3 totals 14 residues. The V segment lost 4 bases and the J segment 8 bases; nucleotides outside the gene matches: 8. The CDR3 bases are TGTGCCAGCAGTTCGCTCGGACAGGGGCGGGAAGCTTTCTTT. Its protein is CASSSLGQGREAFF.

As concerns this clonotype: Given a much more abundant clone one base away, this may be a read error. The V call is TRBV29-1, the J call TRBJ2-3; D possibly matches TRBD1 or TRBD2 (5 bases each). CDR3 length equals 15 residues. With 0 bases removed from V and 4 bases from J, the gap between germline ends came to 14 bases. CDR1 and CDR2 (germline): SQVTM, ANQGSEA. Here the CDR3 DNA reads TGCAGCGTTGAAGATCTCAAGGGGACCCCAGATACGCAGTATTTT. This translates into CSVEDLKGTPDTQYF.

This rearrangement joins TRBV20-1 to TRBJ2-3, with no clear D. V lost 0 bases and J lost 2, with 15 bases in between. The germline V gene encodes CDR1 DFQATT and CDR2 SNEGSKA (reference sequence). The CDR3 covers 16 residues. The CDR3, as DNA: TGCAGTGCTAGAGACTCCACTGGGCCGCTCACAGATACGCAGTATTTT. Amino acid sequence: CSARDSTGPLTDTQYF.

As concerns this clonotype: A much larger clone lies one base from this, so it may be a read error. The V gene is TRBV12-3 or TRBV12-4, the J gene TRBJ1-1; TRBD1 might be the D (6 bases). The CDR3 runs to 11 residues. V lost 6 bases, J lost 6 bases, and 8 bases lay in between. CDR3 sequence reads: CASRYRAEAFF. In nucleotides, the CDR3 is TGTGCCAGCAGATACAGGGCTGAAGCTTTCTTT.

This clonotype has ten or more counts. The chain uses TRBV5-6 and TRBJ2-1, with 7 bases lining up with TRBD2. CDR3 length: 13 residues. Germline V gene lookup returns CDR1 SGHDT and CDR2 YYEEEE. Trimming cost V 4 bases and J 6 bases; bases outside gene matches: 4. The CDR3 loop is CASSPWGGNEQFF. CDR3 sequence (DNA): TGTGCCAGCAGCCCCTGGGGGGGCAATGAGCAGTTCTTC. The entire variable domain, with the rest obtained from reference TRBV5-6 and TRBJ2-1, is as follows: DAGVTQSPTHLIKTRGQQVTLRCSPKSGHDTVSWYQQALGQGPQFIFQYYEEEERQRGNFPDRFSGHQFPNYSSELNVNALLLGDSALYLCASSPWGGNEQFFGPGTRLTVL.

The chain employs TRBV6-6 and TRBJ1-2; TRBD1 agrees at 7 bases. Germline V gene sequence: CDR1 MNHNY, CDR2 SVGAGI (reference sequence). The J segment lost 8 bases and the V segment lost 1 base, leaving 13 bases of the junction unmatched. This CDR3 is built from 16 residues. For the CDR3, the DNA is TGTGCCAGCAGTTACTTAGCCCGGGACAGAGCGTCGGGCTACACCTTC. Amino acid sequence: CASSYLARDRASGYTF.